The clone carrying this T cell receptor beta chain has more than one count but fewer than ten. No antigen is known for it. This CDR3 is 15 amino acids long. V was pared by 4 bases and J by 4 bases, with 6 bases of the junction left unmatched. CDR1 SGHNT and CDR2 YYREEE come from the germline V gene (reference sequence). Use of 60 Vbeta and 13 Jbeta primers characterized the PCR. Produced via immunoSEQ multiplex PCR; TCRdb's table is partial and in-frame only. Of roughly 170,000 clones in the sample, approximately 78% were seen once. This sample is part of a study of cytomegalovirus exposure and HLA in healthy donors. Findings of the study overall: With further analysis later on, most CMV-associated TCR beta chains appeared HLA-restricted. Some highly shared sequence variants likely arose as a pipeline artifact.

This sequence was found in a woman aged 45-59 years in good health and CMV-seropositive. The V call is TRBV5-4, the J call TRBJ2-5, with 11 bases lining up with TRBD1. Sequencing used PBMCs. DNA of the CDR3: TGTGCCAGCAGCCAGGGACAGGGGGTTACAGAGACCCAGTACTTC. Its translation is CASSQGQGVTETQYF.